The 2 T cell receptor beta chains listed next were all sequenced from one sample in a study of cytomegalovirus exposure and HLA in healthy donors. Both 60 Vbeta primers and 13 Jbeta primers went into the PCR. Assay: immunoSEQ multiplex PCR; the TCRdb copy retains only in-frame clones and omits some. The sample contains around 110,000 clones, roughly 82% of which appear only once. Input material: PBMCs. The receptors were sampled from a man aged 45-65 years in good health and CMV-seronegative.

The chain carries TRBV5-1 and TRBJ2-3, with 7 nucleotides matching TRBD1. This CDR3 has 15 amino acids. CDR1 is SGHRS, CDR2 YFSETQ, per germline. The V gene end was trimmed by 4 bases and the J gene end by 1 base; junction bases not matched to a gene: 6. CDR3 protein: CASSPEGARTDTQYF. The CDR3 DNA is TGCGCCAGCAGCCCTGAGGGGGCACGCACAGATACGCAGTATTTT.

The V call is TRBV6-5, the J call TRBJ1-5, with unresolved D. The germline V gene has CDR1 MNHEY and CDR2 SVGAGI. CDR3 length: 15 residues. V was pared by 0 bases and J by 4 bases, with 10 bases between. The chain's CDR3 is CASSYSVNTNQPQHF. The CDR3 nucleotides read TGTGCCAGCAGTTACTCTGTGAATACTAATCAGCCCCAGCATTTT.